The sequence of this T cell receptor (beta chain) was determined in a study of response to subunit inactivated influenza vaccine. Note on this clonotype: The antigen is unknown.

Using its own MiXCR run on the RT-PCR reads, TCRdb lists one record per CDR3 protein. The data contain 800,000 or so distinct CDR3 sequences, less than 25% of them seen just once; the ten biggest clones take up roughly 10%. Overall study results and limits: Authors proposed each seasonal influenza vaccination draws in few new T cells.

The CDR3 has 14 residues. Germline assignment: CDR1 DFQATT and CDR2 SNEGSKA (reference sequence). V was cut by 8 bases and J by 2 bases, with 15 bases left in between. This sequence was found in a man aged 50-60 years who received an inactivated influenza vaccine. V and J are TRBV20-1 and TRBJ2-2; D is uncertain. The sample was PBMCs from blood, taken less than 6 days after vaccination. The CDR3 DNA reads TGCAGTTCCTCCGAATCCGATAACACCGGGGAGCTGTTTTTT. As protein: CSSSESDNTGELFF.